Reported below is one T cell receptor (beta chain). As yet, its antigen is unknown. Libraries were prepared by immunoSEQ multiplex PCR; TCRdb keeps only in-frame clonotypes and omits some of them. The repertoire holds about 330,000 clones, with more than 75% as singletons. J lost 2 bases, V lost 4 bases, and 12 bases had no gene match. From germline, CDR1 is SGHDT and CDR2 YYEEEE. The CDR3 contains 17 residues. This sample was included in a study of shared clonotypes between healthy human individuals. Across the whole study: Each donor contributed plates that comprised three CD4 naive, three CD4 memory, two CD8 naive and one CD8 memory. General study findings and limits: Estimated clonotype richness was generally higher in naive than memory subsets.

Sequences were obtained from memory CD8+ T cells sorted from blood. Subset reported: CD45RO+ cells pooled with CCR7-negative TemRA cells. The receptor was derived from a man between 18 and 29 years old in good health. This sequence joins TRBV5-6 and TRBJ2-1; 7 nucleotides line up with TRBD2. CDR3 amino acids: CASSQAGTGRPYNEQFF. Here the CDR3 DNA reads TGTGCCAGCAGCCAAGCGGGGACCGGGAGACCCTACAATGAGCAGTTCTTC.